Below are 27 T cell receptor beta chains sequenced from a single sample in a study of OX40 agonist ivuxolimab in advanced cancers. Clones were sequenced by immunoSEQ multiplex PCR, and TCRdb holds only the in-frame ones, with some missing. The sample records 39,000 or so clones, about 86% being singletons. Here the sequenced sample was CD4+ or CD8+ T cells sorted from blood, taken in a trial of the OX40 agonist ivuxolimab. These receptors came from an adult with an advanced solid tumor such as melanoma, head and neck, liver or kidney cancer.

In the case of this clone: At one of its ends the junction is not consistent with the germline gene, which may arise from a read error. The chain is built from TRBV10-3 and TRBJ2-7, with D hard to call. This CDR3 contains 9 residues. The germline CDR1 and CDR2 sequences are ENHRY and SYGVKD. CDR3 amino acids: CATSAEQYF. The CDR3 bases are TGTGCCACCAGTGCCGAGCAGTACTTC.

This chain links TRBV28 with TRBJ2-7, with 9 bases matching TRBD2. Trimming cost V 2 bases and J 4 bases; bases outside gene matches: 6. CDR1 and CDR2 from the germline V gene are MDHEN and SYDVKM. The CDR3 loop spans 15 amino acids. CDR3 region: CASSLGLAGTYEQYF. The CDR3 DNA sequence: TGTGCCAGCAGTTTAGGTCTAGCGGGGACGTACGAGCAGTACTTC.

The chain combines TRBV7-7 with TRBJ2-5; 7 nucleotides match TRBD1. Germline V lookup: CDR1 SSHAT, CDR2 FNYEAQ (reference sequence). This CDR3 region has 14 residues. V shed 3 bases and J 4 bases; nucleotides not matched to a gene: 5. The CDR3 DNA reads as TGTGCCAGCAGCTTCAGACAGGGAAGAGAGACCCAGTACTTC. Translation: CASSFRQGRETQYF.

DNA for the CDR3: TGTGCCAGCAGCCCCCTTTTGCGCGGGGAGCTGTTTTTT. It is translated as CASSPLLRGELFF. The chain links TRBV5-5 to TRBJ2-2; D is undetermined. Germline V gene sequence: CDR1 SGHKS, CDR2 YYEKEE (reference sequence). This CDR3 contains 13 residues. Trimming left V 4 bases short and J 7 bases short, with 11 bases between.

The V gene is TRBV6-1, the J gene TRBJ2-3, with D perhaps TRBD2 (5 bases). V shed 2 bases and J shed 1 base, with 10 bases lying between them. Germline CDR1 is MNHNS and CDR2 is SASEGT. The CDR3 sequence is 15 residues long. CDR3 DNA sequence: TGTGCCAGCAGTGAACTGAATAGCGGCACAGATACGCAGTATTTT. Translated: CASSELNSGTDTQYF.

The chain recombines TRBV7-6 with TRBJ2-7; no reliable D call. Per the germline V gene, CDR1 is SGHVS and CDR2 is FNYEAQ. Trimming removed 5 bases at V and 4 bases at J, with 6 bases between. The length of the CDR3 is 11 residues. This CDR3 reads CASSRGYEQYF. The CDR3 DNA sequence: TGTGCCAGCAGCAGAGGATACGAGCAGTACTTC.

The V gene is TRBV7-9, the J gene TRBJ1-4, with TRBD1 matching 9 bases. Losses at the gene ends were 6 bases for V and 7 bases for J; bases not matched to a gene: 9. The length of the CDR3 is 15 residues. Per germline, CDR1 SEHNR and CDR2 FQNEAQ (reference sequence). CDR3 amino acids: CASSSWTGASEKLFF. In DNA, the CDR3 is TGTGCCAGCAGTTCATGGACAGGGGCAAGTGAAAAACTGTTTTTT.

The chain employs TRBV13 and TRBJ2-3, with D unclear. This CDR3 has 12 residues. CDR1 PRHDT and CDR2 FYEKMQ come from the germline V gene (reference sequence). Trimming cost V 7 bases and J 3 bases, with 8 bases left between them. As DNA, the CDR3 is TGTGCCAGCACTGGGGAAACAGATACGCAGTATTTT. Protein product: CASTGETDTQYF.

The V call is TRBV27, the J call TRBJ1-1; D perhaps matches TRBD1 (5 bases). Germline CDR1 MNHEY, CDR2 SMNVEV (reference sequence). This CDR3 has 15 residues. V lost 4 bases, J lost 4 bases, and 16 bases lay in between. CDR3: CASSSGQGLSTEAFF. Written as DNA, the CDR3 is TGTGCCAGCAGTTCGGGGCAGGGTTTGAGCACTGAAGCTTTCTTT.

This clone was observed once. V is TRBV2 and J is TRBJ2-3, with unresolved D. This CDR3 spans 14 amino acids. CDR1 and CDR2 from the germline V gene are SNHLY and FYNNEI. The germline V and J ends were trimmed by 4 bases and 0 bases, with 8 bases remaining between them. CDR3 bases: TGTGCCAGCAGTGGTTATTACAGCACAGATACGCAGTATTTT. Protein: CASSGYYSTDTQYF.

This clone was recorded once. The chain couples TRBV7-8 to TRBJ1-5; D possibly corresponds to TRBD1 (6 bases). CDR3 length: 13 amino acids. CDR1 is SGHVS, CDR2 FQNEAQ, per germline. Trimming stripped 11 bases from V and 4 bases from J, with 15 bases between. CDR3: CAGGGVGNQPQHF. CDR3 DNA: TGTGCCGGGGGCGGGGTCGGTAATCAGCCCCAGCATTTT.

The rearrangement joins TRBV28 to TRBJ1-2, with a possible D match to TRBD1 (6 bases). The germline V and J ends were trimmed by 4 bases and 7 bases, with 10 bases remaining between them. The CDR3 spans 12 residues. Germline-derived CDR1 and CDR2 are MDHEN and SYDVKM. CDR3 nucleotides: TGTGCCAGCAGTTATCAGGGGCTTGGCTACACCTTC. It translates to CASSYQGLGYTF.

This rearrangement joins TRBV4-1 to TRBJ1-2; tentatively, D is TRBD1 (6 bases). The length of the CDR3 is 15 residues. The germline gives CDR1 MGHRA, CDR2 YSYEKL. Trimming pared 0 bases from V and 7 bases from J, leaving 15 bases between. CDR3: CASSQEFGGASGYTF. Written as DNA, the CDR3 is TGCGCCAGCAGCCAAGAGTTTGGGGGCGCATCTGGCTACACCTTC.

The chain has TRBV5-1 and TRBJ2-3, with 7 nucleotides matching TRBD2. The junction had 1 base not matched to a gene; V was cut back by 0 bases and J by 3 bases. The CDR3 consists of 14 residues. CDR1 is SGHRS and CDR2 is YFSETQ in the germline V gene. DNA for the CDR3: TGCGCCAGCAGCTTGGTGGGACTAACAGATACGCAGTATTTT. Protein product: CASSLVGLTDTQYF.

This clone was detected only a few times. The chain is built from TRBV15 and TRBJ1-2, with D possibly being TRBD1 (6 bases). V shed 0 bases and J shed 4 bases, with 15 bases lying between them. The length of the CDR3 is 16 residues. The germline CDR1 and CDR2 sequences are LNHNV and YYDKDF (reference sequence). CDR3 nucleotide sequence: TGTGCCACCAGCAGAGATAGAGGGGGGGCCAGCTATGGCTACACCTTC. This translates into CATSRDRGGASYGYTF.

The gene calls are TRBV4-1 and TRBJ2-1; D not certain. The CDR3 runs to 14 residues. V shed 4 bases and J shed 8 bases, with 15 bases lying between them. CDR1 and CDR2 from the germline V gene are MGHRA and YSYEKL. The CDR3 protein is CASSPLPGSYEQFF. CDR3 nucleotide sequence: TGCGCCAGCAGCCCTCTCCCGGGCTCGTATGAGCAGTTCTTC.

This chain connects TRBV7-9 to TRBJ2-7; TRBD1 might be the D (6 bases). The length of the CDR3 is 12 residues. The V end lost 5 bases, the J end lost 7 bases, and 12 bases lay between the germline ends. The germline V gene has CDR1 SEHNR and CDR2 FQNEAQ (reference sequence). CDR3 DNA: TGTGCCAGCAGCCAAGACAGGAATGAGCAGTACTTC. Protein: CASSQDRNEQYF.

This chain links TRBV5-8 with TRBJ1-2; D ambiguous. This CDR3 is 14 amino acids long. Trimming pared 0 bases from V and 8 bases from J, leaving 14 bases between. From germline, CDR1 is SGHTS and CDR2 YDEGEE. CDR3 protein: CASSLVDKRFGYTF. Written as DNA, the CDR3 is TGTGCCAGCAGCTTGGTTGACAAGCGGTTCGGCTACACCTTC. Supplemented by reference TRBV5-8 and TRBJ1-2, the full variable domain reads EAGVTQSPTHLIKTRGQQATLRCSPISGHTSVYWYQQALGLGLQFLLWYDEGEERNRGNFPPRFSGRQFPNYSSELNVNALELEDSALYLCASSLVDKRFGYTFGSGTRLTVV.

CDR3 DNA: TGTGCCAGCATTGGACGAGGGCCCAATGAGCAGTTCTTC. Its translation: CASIGRGPNEQFF. The chain has TRBV27 and TRBJ2-1; the D gene is possibly TRBD2 (5 bases). V was shortened by 7 bases and J by 6 bases, with 13 bases between the two germline ends. CDR3 size: 13 residues. Per germline, CDR1 MNHEY and CDR2 SMNVEV (reference sequence).

This chain joins TRBV14 and TRBJ2-5; tentative D call: TRBD1 (6 bases). The V gene lost 3 bases and the J gene lost 4 bases, with 15 bases spanning the gap. This CDR3 has 15 residues. Germline V gives CDR1 SGHDN, CDR2 FVKESK. CDR3 sequence (DNA): TGTGCCAGCAGCCATCCCAGGGGCGGTGGAGAGACCCAGTACTTC. Protein product: CASSHPRGGGETQYF.

The genes are TRBV6-6 and TRBJ1-2; perhaps TRBD1 as D (5 bases). The CDR3 loop spans 14 amino acids. Germline V lookup: CDR1 MNHNY, CDR2 SVGAGI (reference sequence). V was cut by 2 bases and J by 6 bases, with 13 bases left in between. The CDR3 nucleotides read TGTGCCAGCAGTTACACCCGGGAGGGGAATGGCTACACCTTC. Translation: CASSYTREGNGYTF.

The chain uses TRBV7-6 and TRBJ2-2; D unclear. V was cut by 5 bases and J by 3 bases, with 16 bases left in between. Germline CDR1 SGHVS, CDR2 FNYEAQ. CDR3 size: 16 residues. CDR3 DNA sequence: TGTGCCAGCAGCCCACCTAACCTTTTACACACCGGGGAGCTGTTTTTT. It specifies CASSPPNLLHTGELFF.

The chain joins TRBV4-1 to TRBJ2-3, with no clear D. Germline values: CDR1 MGHRA, CDR2 YSYEKL. V was pared by 2 bases and J by 0 bases, with 9 bases between. The length of the CDR3 is 15 residues. CDR3 nucleotides: TGCGCCAGCAGCCAAATAGCAGCTAGCACAGATACGCAGTATTTT. Protein sequence: CASSQIAASTDTQYF.

CDR3 sequence reads: CATRREGTEAFF. In DNA form, the CDR3 reads TGCGCCACCAGAAGAGAGGGTACTGAAGCTTTCTTT. This sequence joins TRBV4-1 and TRBJ1-1; D unclear. CDR1 is MGHRA, CDR2 YSYEKL, per germline. The CDR3 contains 12 residues. Trimming removed 10 bases from V and 5 bases from J, with 14 bases in between.

This clone appeared a single time. The rearrangement uses TRBV7-6 and TRBJ2-5; D gene unclear. Trimming left V 3 bases short and J 2 bases short, with 13 bases between. This CDR3 is built from 15 residues. CDR1 and CDR2 (germline): SGHVS, FNYEAQ. The CDR3 loop is CASSLRPGEQETQYF. In DNA, the CDR3 is TGTGCCAGCAGCTTGCGGCCAGGAGAACAAGAGACCCAGTACTTC.

V usage is TRBV4-2 and J usage is TRBJ2-1, with D maybe TRBD2 (7 bases). V was shortened by 0 bases and J by 10 bases, with 16 bases between the two germline ends. The CDR3 covers 15 residues. From germline, CDR1 is LGHNA and CDR2 YNFKEQ. CDR3 DNA sequence: TGTGCCAGCAGCCAAGATGTGGGGGGGCATAACGAGCAGTTCTTC. It codes for CASSQDVGGHNEQFF.

The chain links TRBV14 to TRBJ2-2; tentatively, D is TRBD1 (5 bases). V shed 3 bases and J shed 13 bases, with 9 bases lying between them. CDR1 and CDR2 from the germline V gene are SGHDN and FVKESK. The CDR3 extends over 11 amino acids. CDR3: CASSQGPGLFF. CDR3 DNA sequence: TGTGCCAGCAGCCAGGGGCCGGGGCTGTTTTTT.